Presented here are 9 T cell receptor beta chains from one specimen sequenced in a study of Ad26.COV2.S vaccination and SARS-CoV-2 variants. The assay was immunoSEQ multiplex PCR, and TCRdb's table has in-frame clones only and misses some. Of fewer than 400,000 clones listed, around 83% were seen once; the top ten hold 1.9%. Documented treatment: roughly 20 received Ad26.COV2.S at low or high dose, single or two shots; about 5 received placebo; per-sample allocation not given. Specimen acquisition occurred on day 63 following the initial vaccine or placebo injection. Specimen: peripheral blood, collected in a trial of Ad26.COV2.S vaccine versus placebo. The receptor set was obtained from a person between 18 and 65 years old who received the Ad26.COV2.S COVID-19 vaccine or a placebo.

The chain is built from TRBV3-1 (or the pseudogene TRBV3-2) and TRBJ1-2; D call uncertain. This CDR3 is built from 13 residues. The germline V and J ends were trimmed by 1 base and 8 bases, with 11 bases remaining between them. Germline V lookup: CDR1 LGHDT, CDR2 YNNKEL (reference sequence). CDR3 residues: CASSQGVLEGYTF. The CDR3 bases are TGTGCCAGCAGCCAAGGGGTCCTTGAGGGCTACACCTTC.

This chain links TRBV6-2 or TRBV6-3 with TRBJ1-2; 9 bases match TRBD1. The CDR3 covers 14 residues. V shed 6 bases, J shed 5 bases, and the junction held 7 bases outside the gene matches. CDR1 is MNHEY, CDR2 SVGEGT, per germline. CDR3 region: CASSRGQGIYGYTF. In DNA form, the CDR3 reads TGTGCCAGCAGCCGCGGACAGGGGATTTATGGCTACACCTTC.

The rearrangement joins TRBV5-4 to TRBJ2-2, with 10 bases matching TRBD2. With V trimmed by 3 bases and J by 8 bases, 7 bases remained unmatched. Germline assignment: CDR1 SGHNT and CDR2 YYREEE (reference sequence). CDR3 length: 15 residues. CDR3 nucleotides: TGTGCCAGCAGCTCCAGAGCGGGGGGGCGAGGGGAGCTGTTTTTT. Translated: CASSSRAGGRGELFF.

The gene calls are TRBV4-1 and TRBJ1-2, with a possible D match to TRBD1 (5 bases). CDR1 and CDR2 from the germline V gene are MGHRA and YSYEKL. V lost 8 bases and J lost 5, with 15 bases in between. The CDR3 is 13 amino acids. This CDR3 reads CASWGFGQYGYTF. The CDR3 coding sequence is TGCGCCAGCTGGGGCTTCGGGCAGTATGGCTACACCTTC.

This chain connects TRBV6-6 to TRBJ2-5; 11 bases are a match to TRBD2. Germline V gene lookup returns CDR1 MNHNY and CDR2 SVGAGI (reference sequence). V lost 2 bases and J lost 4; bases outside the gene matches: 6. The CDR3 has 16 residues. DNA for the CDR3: TGTGCCAGCAGTTACCGCAATAGCGGGGGGGTAGAGACCCAGTACTTC. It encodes CASSYRNSGGVETQYF.

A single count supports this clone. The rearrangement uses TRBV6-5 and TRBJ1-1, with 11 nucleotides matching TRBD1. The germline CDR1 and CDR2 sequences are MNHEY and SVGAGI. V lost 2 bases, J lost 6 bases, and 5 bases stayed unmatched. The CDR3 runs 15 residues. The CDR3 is CASSYQGQGVPEAFF. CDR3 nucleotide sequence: TGTGCCAGCAGTTACCAGGGACAGGGGGTACCTGAAGCTTTCTTT.

In DNA, the CDR3 is TGTGCCAGCAGCCTTAGTGGACGGGAGACCCAGTACTTC. This gives the protein CASSLSGRETQYF. The chain links TRBV7-7 to TRBJ2-5; D is ambiguous. Germline V gene sequence: CDR1 SSHAT, CDR2 FNYEAQ (reference sequence). The CDR3 runs 13 residues. V shed 5 bases and J shed 5 bases, with 12 bases lying between them.

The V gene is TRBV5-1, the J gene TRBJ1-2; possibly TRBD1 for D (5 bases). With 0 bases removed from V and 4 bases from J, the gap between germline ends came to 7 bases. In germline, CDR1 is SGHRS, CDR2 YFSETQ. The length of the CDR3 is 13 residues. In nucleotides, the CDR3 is TGCGCCAGCAGCTTGGCGGGGGGCTATGGCTACACCTTC. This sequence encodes CASSLAGGYGYTF.

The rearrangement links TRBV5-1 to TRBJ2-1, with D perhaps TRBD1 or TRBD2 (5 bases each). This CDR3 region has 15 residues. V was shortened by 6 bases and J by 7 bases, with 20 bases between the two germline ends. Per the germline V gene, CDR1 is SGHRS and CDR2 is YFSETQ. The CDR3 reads CASTLERGKGNEQFF. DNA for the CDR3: TGCGCCAGCACTCTTGAGAGGGGAAAAGGGAATGAGCAGTTCTTC. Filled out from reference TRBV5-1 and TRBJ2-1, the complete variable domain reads KAGVTQTPRYLIKTRGQQVTLSCSPISGHRSVSWYQQTPGQGLQFLFEYFSETQRNKGNFPGRFSGRQFSNSRSEMNVSTLELGDSALYLCASTLERGKGNEQFFGPGTRLTVL.